These T cell receptor beta chains were read from a single sample in a study of blood T cell repertoires in COVID-19. Sequencing used immunoSEQ multiplex PCR; TCRdb keeps in-frame clones, though not all of them. This sample carries hundreds of thousands of clones, approximately 81% of them seen once, and the ten largest clones take about 10%. The sequencing sample was made of peripheral blood. These receptors originate from a woman older than 75 with acute or convalescent COVID-19. Both conserved end residues are part of each CDR3. The order of the fields is D gene, J gene, clone size, V gene, CDR3 DNA, CDR3 protein. The D gene is left open where the match is weak. A clone size is listed for some rows: how often the clone was seen (once, few, many), or a class if it is expanded.

D: NA; J: TRBJ1-1; size: NA; V: TRBV9; DNA: TGTGCCAGCAGCGTAGCGGAGGGTCCATACCTCACTGAAGCTTTCTTT; CDR3: CASSVAEGPYLTEAFF
D: NA; J: TRBJ2-7; size: NA; V: TRBV12-5; DNA: TGTGCTAGGGGGGGTTGCGGAAAATTATTACATTTCTACGAGCAGTACTTC; CDR3: CARGGCGKLLHFYEQYF
D: TRBD1; J: TRBJ1-6; size: NA; V: TRBV7-9; DNA: TGTGCCAGCAGCTTAAGCAGTGACAGGGATTCACCCCTCCACTTT; CDR3: CASSLSSDRDSPLHF
D: NA; J: TRBJ1-1; size: NA; V: TRBV19; DNA: TGTGCCAGTAGTAACGGGGGAGGGGCGCCGAACACTGAAGCTTTCTTT; CDR3: CASSNGGGAPNTEAFF
D: NA; J: TRBJ1-4; size: NA; V: TRBV10-3; DNA: TGTGCCATCAGTGAACAGGGAGAAAAACTGTTTTTT; CDR3: CAISEQGEKLFF
D: TRBD1; J: TRBJ2-5; size: NA; V: TRBV29-1; DNA: TGCAGCGTTGACTCAGGGGGCGCGGAGACCCAGTACTTC; CDR3: CSVDSGGAETQYF
D: NA; J: TRBJ1-1; size: NA; V: TRBV19; DNA: TGTGCCAGTAGAAGCAATCGACTAGACCTAACTGAAGCTTTCTTT; CDR3: CASRSNRLDLTEAFF
D: TRBD1; J: TRBJ1-4; size: NA; V: TRBV6-5; DNA: TGTGCCAGCACAGGAGGGGGGACAGGTGGTGAAAAACTGTTTTTT; CDR3: CASTGGGTGGEKLFF
D: NA; J: TRBJ1-6; size: NA; V: TRBV28; DNA: TGTGCCAGCAGGAACGCAGGGGATCAATCACCCCTCCACTTT; CDR3: CASRNAGDQSPLHF
D: TRBD1; J: TRBJ2-2; size: NA; V: TRBV27; DNA: TGTGCCAGCAGCCCTGACAGGGTGCGTTTCACCGGGGAGCTGTTTTTT; CDR3: CASSPDRVRFTGELFF
D: TRBD1; J: TRBJ1-1; size: NA; V: TRBV5-1; DNA: TGCGCCAGCAGCTGGACAGGGGGCAACATGAACACTGAAGCTTTCTTT; CDR3: CASSWTGGNMNTEAFF
D: TRBD2; J: TRBJ2-1; size: NA; V: TRBV9; DNA: TGTGCCAGCAGTGCCCGGACTAGCGACAATGAGCAGTTCTTC; CDR3: CASSARTSDNEQFF
D: TRBD1; J: TRBJ1-1; size: NA; V: TRBV5-6; DNA: TGTGCCAGCAGCACTGGGACAGGGGGCCTGAACACTGAAGCTTTCTTT; CDR3: CASSTGTGGLNTEAFF
D: TRBD1; J: TRBJ1-3; size: NA; V: TRBV11-1; DNA: TGTGCCAGCAGCCAAAGACAGGGACCTGGAAACACCATATATTTT; CDR3: CASSQRQGPGNTIYF
D: TRBD2; J: TRBJ2-3; size: NA; V: TRBV15; DNA: TGTGCCACCAGCAGAGAACAGCGGGGGTATAGCACAGATACGCAGTATTTT; CDR3: CATSREQRGYSTDTQYF
D: NA; J: TRBJ2-1; size: NA; V: TRBV7-8; DNA: TGTGCCAGCAGCCATTCGGGACAAAACAATGAGCAGTTCTTC; CDR3: CASSHSGQNNEQFF
D: NA; J: TRBJ1-1; size: once; V: TRBV19; DNA: TGTGCCAGTAATGGGAGACAGGTCACGAACACTGAAGCTTTCTTT; CDR3: CASNGRQVTNTEAFF
D: TRBD1; J: TRBJ2-2; size: NA; V: TRBV5-5; DNA: TGTGCCAGCACCCAAGGGGGACAGGGTCCTCGCGGGGAGCTGTTTTTT; CDR3: CASTQGGQGPRGELFF
D: NA; J: TRBJ1-6; size: NA; V: TRBV6-2/TRBV6-3; DNA: TGTGCCAGCAGTTCTGACAGCTCCTATAATTCACCCCTCCACTTT; CDR3: CASSSDSSYNSPLHF
D: TRBD2; J: TRBJ2-1; size: NA; V: TRBV5-5; DNA: TGTGCCAGCAGCTTGGGCGGGGGGGCTTCCACATACAATGAGCAGTTCTTC; CDR3: CASSLGGGASTYNEQFF
D: TRBD2; J: TRBJ2-3; size: NA; V: TRBV5-1; DNA: TGCGCCAGCAGCATAGGACTAGCGGGAGAAATCTTGGAGAGGGAAACGCAGTATTTT; CDR3: CASSIGLAGEILERETQYF
D: TRBD2; J: TRBJ2-3; size: NA; V: TRBV13; DNA: TGTGCCAGCAGCCACCCCGGGGGTGGTCTAGCGGACCCAGATACGCAGTATTTT; CDR3: CASSHPGGGLADPDTQYF
D: TRBD1; J: TRBJ1-4; size: few; V: TRBV11-3; DNA: TGTGCCAGCAGCTGGGACAGCCCAAATGAAAAACTGTTTTTT; CDR3: CASSWDSPNEKLFF
D: NA; J: TRBJ1-6; size: NA; V: TRBV6-1; DNA: TGTGCCAGCAGTGACCCTTCCGGGGGGGGTTCACCCCTCCACTTT; CDR3: CASSDPSGGGSPLHF
D: TRBD2; J: TRBJ2-3; size: NA; V: TRBV10-3; DNA: TGTGCCATCAGTAGGGGGCAGTTAGCGGGAGGGGCCACAGATACGCAGTATTTT; CDR3: CAISRGQLAGGATDTQYF
D: NA; J: TRBJ1-2; size: NA; V: TRBV2; DNA: TGTGCCAGCAGTGAAGCGAACAGATTTGGCTACACCTTC; CDR3: CASSEANRFGYTF
D: TRBD2; J: TRBJ2-3; size: NA; V: TRBV19; DNA: TGTGCCAGTAGGGCCGCGGGGGAAAGCACAGATACGCAGTATTTT; CDR3: CASRAAGESTDTQYF
D: TRBD2; J: TRBJ2-5; size: NA; V: TRBV15; DNA: TGTGCCACCAGCAGCGCGGGACTAGCGGGGCAAGAGACCCAGTACTTC; CDR3: CATSSAGLAGQETQYF
D: TRBD1; J: TRBJ2-7; size: NA; V: TRBV5-6; DNA: TGTGCCAGCAGCTGGGGACAGGGGAATTACGAGCAGTACTTC; CDR3: CASSWGQGNYEQYF
D: TRBD2; J: TRBJ2-7; size: few; V: TRBV19; DNA: TGTGCCACCAAGTCTCCGCGGGGGAGTGAGCAGTACTTC; CDR3: CATKSPRGSEQYF
D: NA; J: TRBJ2-2; size: few; V: TRBV11-2; DNA: TGTGCCAGCAGCCTATCTCGCTCCACCGGGGAGCTGTTTTTT; CDR3: CASSLSRSTGELFF
D: TRBD1; J: TRBJ2-1; size: NA; V: TRBV6-5; DNA: TGTGCCAGCAGTCAACAGGGGGCGAGGGGTGAGCAGTTCTTC; CDR3: CASSQQGARGEQFF
D: NA; J: TRBJ1-4; size: NA; V: TRBV13; DNA: TGTGCCAGCAGCCTACAGGGCCCAGTGAATGAAAAACTGTTTTTT; CDR3: CASSLQGPVNEKLFF
D: NA; J: TRBJ2-7; size: NA; V: TRBV27; DNA: TGTGCCAGCAGCCCCCCGGAGGTCTCCTACGAGCAGTACTTC; CDR3: CASSPPEVSYEQYF
D: TRBD2; J: TRBJ2-7; size: NA; V: TRBV29-1; DNA: TGCAGCGTTAGCCCGTTGGTGGGGACTAGCTGGGACGAGCAGTACTTC; CDR3: CSVSPLVGTSWDEQYF
D: TRBD1; J: TRBJ2-7; size: NA; V: TRBV4-3; DNA: TGCGCCAGCAGCCAAGTCAAGAGGACAGGGCACTACGAGCAGTACTTC; CDR3: CASSQVKRTGHYEQYF
D: NA; J: TRBJ2-1; size: once; V: TRBV7-9; DNA: TGTGCCAGCAGCTGGGGTAAAGGGGACAATGAGCAGTTCTTC; CDR3: CASSWGKGDNEQFF
D: NA; J: TRBJ2-3; size: NA; V: TRBV6-4; DNA: TGTGCCAGCAGGCGCCTAGCGTCGGGGGGCACAGATACGCAGTATTTT; CDR3: CASRRLASGGTDTQYF
D: TRBD1; J: TRBJ2-7; size: NA; V: TRBV18; DNA: TGTGCCAGCTCACCACCGGTGGGACAGGCCACCCACGAGCAGTACTTC; CDR3: CASSPPVGQATHEQYF
D: TRBD2; J: TRBJ2-5; size: NA; V: TRBV2; DNA: TGTGCCAGCAGTGAACTGCCGGGGGGGCTAGAGACCCAGTACTTC; CDR3: CASSELPGGLETQYF
D: TRBD1; J: TRBJ2-2; size: NA; V: TRBV29-1; DNA: TGCAGCGTTGACGGGACAGGGAGCACCGGGGAGCTGTTTTTT; CDR3: CSVDGTGSTGELFF
D: TRBD1; J: TRBJ2-5; size: once; V: TRBV18; DNA: TGTGCCAGCTCCCAGAGGACAGGGAGTTCAGAGACCCAGTACTTC; CDR3: CASSQRTGSSETQYF
D: NA; J: TRBJ2-7; size: NA; V: TRBV28; DNA: TGTGCCAGCAGTTTTTGGGGGACACTGACGAACGAGCAGTACTTC; CDR3: CASSFWGTLTNEQYF
D: NA; J: TRBJ1-2; size: NA; V: TRBV28; DNA: TGTGCCATCCTGACAGCGACCTATGGCTACACCTTC; CDR3: CAILTATYGYTF
D: NA; J: TRBJ1-5; size: NA; V: TRBV6-2/TRBV6-3; DNA: TGTGCCAGCAGTGCTGACATCGGCAATCAGCCCCAGCATTTT; CDR3: CASSADIGNQPQHF
D: NA; J: TRBJ1-4; size: NA; V: TRBV5-1; DNA: TGCGCCAGCAGCTTGGTGGGACACCAGAATGAAAAACTGTTTTTT; CDR3: CASSLVGHQNEKLFF
D: NA; J: TRBJ2-5; size: NA; V: TRBV27; DNA: TGTGCCAGCAGCCTAGCCGGGACAATAGAGACCCAGTACTTC; CDR3: CASSLAGTIETQYF
D: TRBD2; J: TRBJ2-5; size: few; V: TRBV27; DNA: TGTGCCAGCAGTTCGAGGACTAGCGGGGTCCAAGAGACCCAGTACTTC; CDR3: CASSSRTSGVQETQYF
D: NA; J: TRBJ1-2; size: NA; V: TRBV11-1; DNA: TGTGCCAGCAGCTTAGGGCAGAACTATGGCTACACCTTC; CDR3: CASSLGQNYGYTF
D: TRBD1; J: TRBJ1-4; size: NA; V: TRBV7-2; DNA: TGTGCCAGCAGCTTGGAGGGGGCTACTAATGAAAAACTGTTTTTT; CDR3: CASSLEGATNEKLFF
D: NA; J: TRBJ2-7; size: NA; V: TRBV7-2; DNA: TGTGCCAGCAGCTTAAACGGCGGATTCTACGAGCAGTACTTC; CDR3: CASSLNGGFYEQYF
D: TRBD2; J: TRBJ2-1; size: NA; V: TRBV2; DNA: TGTGCCAGCAGTTTGTTGACTAGCGGGATCCATGAGCAGTTCTTC; CDR3: CASSLLTSGIHEQFF